The 6 T cell receptor beta chains listed next were all sequenced from one sample in a study of shared clonotypes between healthy human individuals. Using immunoSEQ multiplex PCR, the repertoire was profiled, and TCRdb retains in-frame clones only, with some absent. The sample lists 950,000 to 1,300,000 clones, around 74% occurring once. The material sequenced was memory CD4+ T cells sorted from blood. The subset is: CD45RA-negative fraction. The source is a man in his late teens or twenties in good health.

The sample holds a few counts of this clone. V gene TRBV7-2 combines with J gene TRBJ2-2, with unresolved D. From germline, CDR1 is SGHTA and CDR2 FQGNSA. The CDR3 has 12 residues. V dropped 7 bases and J dropped 6 bases, with 9 bases sitting between them. The CDR3 sequence: CASTLDPGELFF. In DNA form, the CDR3 reads TGTGCCAGCACCCTTGATCCCGGGGAGCTGTTTTTT. The full variable domain, completed using reference TRBV7-2 and TRBJ2-2, is GAGVSQSPSNKVTEKGKDVELRCDPISGHTALYWYRQSLGQGLEFLIYFQGNSAPDKSGLPSDRFSAERTGGSVSTLTIQRTQQEDSAVYLCASTLDPGELFFGEGSRLTVL.

The rearrangement joins TRBV11-3 to TRBJ2-2; D tentatively fits TRBD1 or TRBD2 (6 bases each). The CDR3 totals 15 residues. V was shortened by 5 bases and J by 6 bases, with 16 bases between the two germline ends. Germline CDR1 and CDR2: SGHNT and YENEEA. Written as DNA, the CDR3 is TGTGCCAGCAGCCTCACCTGGGGGGCGGCCGGGGAGCTGTTTTTT. It is translated as CASSLTWGAAGELFF.

The chain uses TRBV28 and TRBJ2-5, with TRBD2 matching over 7 bases. Trimming removed 3 bases from V and 4 bases from J; junction bases left unmatched: 8. This CDR3 is built from 15 residues. From germline, CDR1 is MDHEN and CDR2 SYDVKM. The CDR3 region has the DNA TGTGCCAGCAGTTTGGCCCGCGGGGGATTAGAGACCCAGTACTTC. It is translated as CASSLARGGLETQYF.

The chain uses TRBV4-3 and TRBJ1-5, with D unclear. This CDR3 is 15 amino acids long. V lost 0 bases and J 0 bases, leaving 6 bases between the germline ends. CDR1 and CDR2 from the germline V gene are LGHNA and YSLEER. CDR3 coding DNA: TGCGCCAGCAGCCAAGATTTGGTTAGCAATCAGCCCCAGCATTTT. Translated: CASSQDLVSNQPQHF.

This chain uses TRBV18 with TRBJ2-5; D not resolved. Trimming took 5 bases from V and 5 from J, leaving 15 bases between them. In germline, CDR1 is KGHSH, CDR2 LQKENI. This CDR3 has 14 amino acids. The CDR3 spells CASSSQGWAETQYF. CDR3 coding DNA: TGTGCCAGCTCATCCCAAGGGTGGGCGGAGACCCAGTACTTC.

The chain has TRBV7-9 and TRBJ2-7, with TRBD2 matching 9 bases. CDR3 size: 16 residues. Looked up from germline, CDR1 is SEHNR and CDR2 is FQNEAQ (reference sequence). The trim removed 4 bases at V and 4 bases at J, leaving 11 bases unmatched. This CDR3 is CASSSRRRGGKYEQYF. The CDR3 DNA reads TGTGCCAGCAGCTCACGTCGGCGGGGGGGCAAGTACGAGCAGTACTTC.